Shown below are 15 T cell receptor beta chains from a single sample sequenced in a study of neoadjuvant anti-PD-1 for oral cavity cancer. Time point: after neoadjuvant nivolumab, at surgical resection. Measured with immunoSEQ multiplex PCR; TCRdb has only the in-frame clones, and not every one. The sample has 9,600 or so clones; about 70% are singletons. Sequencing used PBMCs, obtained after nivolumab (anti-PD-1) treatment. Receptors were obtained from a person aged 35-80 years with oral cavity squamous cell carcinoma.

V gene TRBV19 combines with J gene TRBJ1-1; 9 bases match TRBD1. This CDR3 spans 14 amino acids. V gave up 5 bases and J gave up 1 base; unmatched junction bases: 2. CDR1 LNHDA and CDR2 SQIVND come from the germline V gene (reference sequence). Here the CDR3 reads CASSVDRGNTEAFF. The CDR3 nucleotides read TGTGCCAGTAGTGTGGACAGGGGGAACACTGAAGCTTTCTTT. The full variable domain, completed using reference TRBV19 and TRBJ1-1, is DGGITQSPKYLFRKEGQNVTLSCEQNLNHDAMYWYRQDPGQGLRLIYYSQIVNDFQKGDIAEGYSVSREKKESFPLTVTSAQKNPTAFYLCASSVDRGNTEAFFGQGTRLTVV.

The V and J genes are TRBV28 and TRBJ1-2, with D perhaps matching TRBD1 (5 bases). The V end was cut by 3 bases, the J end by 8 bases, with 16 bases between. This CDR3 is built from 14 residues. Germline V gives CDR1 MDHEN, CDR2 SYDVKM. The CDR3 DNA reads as TGTGCCAGCAGTTTCTCTGAGGGGCAGAGGGGCTACACCTTC. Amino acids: CASSFSEGQRGYTF.

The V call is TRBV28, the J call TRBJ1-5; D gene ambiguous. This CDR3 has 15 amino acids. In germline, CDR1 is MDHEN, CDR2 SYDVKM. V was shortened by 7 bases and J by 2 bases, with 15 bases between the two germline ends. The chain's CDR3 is CASKKESLGNQPQHF. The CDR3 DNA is TGTGCCAGCAAAAAGGAAAGCCTAGGCAATCAGCCCCAGCATTTT.

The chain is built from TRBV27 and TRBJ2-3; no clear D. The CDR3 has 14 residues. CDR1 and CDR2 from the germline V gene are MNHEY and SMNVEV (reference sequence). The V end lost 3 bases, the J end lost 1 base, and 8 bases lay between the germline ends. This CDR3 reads CASSFIMGTDTQYF. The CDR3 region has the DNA TGTGCCAGCAGTTTTATCATGGGCACAGATACGCAGTATTTT.

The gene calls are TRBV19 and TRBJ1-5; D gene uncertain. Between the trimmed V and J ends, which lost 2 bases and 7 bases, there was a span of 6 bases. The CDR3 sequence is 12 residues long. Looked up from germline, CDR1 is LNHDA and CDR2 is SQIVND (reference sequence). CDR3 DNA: TGTGCCAGTAGTATATTGGGACAGCCCCAGCATTTT. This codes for CASSILGQPQHF.

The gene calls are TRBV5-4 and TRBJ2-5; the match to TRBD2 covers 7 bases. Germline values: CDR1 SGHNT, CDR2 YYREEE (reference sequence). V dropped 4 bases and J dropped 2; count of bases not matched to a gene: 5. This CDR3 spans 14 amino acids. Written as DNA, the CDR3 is TGTGCCAGCAGCCCTCAGCGGGGTCAAGAGACCCAGTACTTC. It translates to CASSPQRGQETQYF.

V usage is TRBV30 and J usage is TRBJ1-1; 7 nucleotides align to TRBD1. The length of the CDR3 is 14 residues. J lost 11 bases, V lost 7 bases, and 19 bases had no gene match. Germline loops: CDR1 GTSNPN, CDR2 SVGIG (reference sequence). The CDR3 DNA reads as TGTGCCTTGGGGGGACAGACATCCTCCTTTTTTGCTTTCTTT. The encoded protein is CALGGQTSSFFAFF.

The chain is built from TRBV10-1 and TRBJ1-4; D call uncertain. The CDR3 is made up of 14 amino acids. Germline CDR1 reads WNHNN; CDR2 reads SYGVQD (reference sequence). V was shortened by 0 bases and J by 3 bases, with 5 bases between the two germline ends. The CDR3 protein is CASSESQANEKLFF. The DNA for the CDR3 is TGCGCCAGCAGTGAGTCCCAGGCTAATGAAAAACTGTTTTTT.

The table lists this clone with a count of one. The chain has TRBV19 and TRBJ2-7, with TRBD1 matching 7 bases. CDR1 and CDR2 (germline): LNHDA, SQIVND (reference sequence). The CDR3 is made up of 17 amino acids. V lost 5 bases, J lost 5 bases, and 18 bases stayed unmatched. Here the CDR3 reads CASSSSHADRRIHEQYF. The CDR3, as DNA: TGTGCCAGTAGTTCCTCCCACGCGGACAGGAGAATCCACGAGCAGTACTTC.

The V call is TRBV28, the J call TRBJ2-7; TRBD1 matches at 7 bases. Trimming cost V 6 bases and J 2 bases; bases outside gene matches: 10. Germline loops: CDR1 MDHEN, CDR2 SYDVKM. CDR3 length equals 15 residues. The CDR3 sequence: CASRSRGTVAYEQYF. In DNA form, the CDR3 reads TGTGCCAGCAGGTCCAGAGGGACAGTAGCCTACGAGCAGTACTTC.

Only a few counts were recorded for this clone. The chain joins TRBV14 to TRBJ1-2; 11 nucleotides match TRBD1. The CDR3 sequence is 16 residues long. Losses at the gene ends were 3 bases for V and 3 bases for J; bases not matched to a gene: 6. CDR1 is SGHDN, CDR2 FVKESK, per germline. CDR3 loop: CASSQLRGQGDYGYTF. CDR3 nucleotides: TGTGCCAGCAGCCAGCTCCGGGGACAGGGGGACTATGGCTACACCTTC.

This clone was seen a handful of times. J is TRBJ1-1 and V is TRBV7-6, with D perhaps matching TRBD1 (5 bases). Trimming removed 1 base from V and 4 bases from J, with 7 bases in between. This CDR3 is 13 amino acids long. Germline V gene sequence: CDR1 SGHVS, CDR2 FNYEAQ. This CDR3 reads CASSLGQGTEAFF. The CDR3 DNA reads TGTGCCAGCAGCTTAGGGCAGGGCACTGAAGCTTTCTTT.

The CDR3 sequence is CASSQVAGGRNTGELFF. The DNA for the CDR3 is TGTGCCAGCAGCCAAGTGGCTGGGGGGAGGAACACCGGGGAGCTGTTTTTT. The rearrangement joins TRBV14 to TRBJ2-2, with a weak D call TRBD2 (6 bases). CDR1 and CDR2 from the germline V gene are SGHDN and FVKESK. The CDR3 runs 17 residues. The V gene lost 1 base and the J gene lost 1 base, with 13 bases spanning the gap. Based on the CDR3 plus reference TRBV14 and TRBJ2-2, the full variable domain is EAGVTQFPSHSVIEKGQTVTLRCDPISGHDNLYWYRRVMGKEIKFLLHFVKESKQDESGMPNNRFLAERTGGTYSTLKVQPAELEDSGVYFCASSQVAGGRNTGELFFGEGSRLTVL.

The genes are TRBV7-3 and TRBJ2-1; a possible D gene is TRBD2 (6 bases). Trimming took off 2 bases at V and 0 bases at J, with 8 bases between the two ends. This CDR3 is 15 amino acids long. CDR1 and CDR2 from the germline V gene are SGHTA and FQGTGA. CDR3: CASSLDGSSYNEQFF. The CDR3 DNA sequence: TGTGCCAGCAGCTTAGACGGGAGCTCCTACAATGAGCAGTTCTTC.

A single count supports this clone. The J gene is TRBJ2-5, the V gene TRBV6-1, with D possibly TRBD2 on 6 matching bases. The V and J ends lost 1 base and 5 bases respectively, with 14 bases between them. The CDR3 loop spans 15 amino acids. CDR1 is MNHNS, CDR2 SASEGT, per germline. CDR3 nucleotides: TGTGCCAGCAGTGAAGTGAGGGGCCGGGGGGAGACCCAGTACTTC. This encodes CASSEVRGRGETQYF.